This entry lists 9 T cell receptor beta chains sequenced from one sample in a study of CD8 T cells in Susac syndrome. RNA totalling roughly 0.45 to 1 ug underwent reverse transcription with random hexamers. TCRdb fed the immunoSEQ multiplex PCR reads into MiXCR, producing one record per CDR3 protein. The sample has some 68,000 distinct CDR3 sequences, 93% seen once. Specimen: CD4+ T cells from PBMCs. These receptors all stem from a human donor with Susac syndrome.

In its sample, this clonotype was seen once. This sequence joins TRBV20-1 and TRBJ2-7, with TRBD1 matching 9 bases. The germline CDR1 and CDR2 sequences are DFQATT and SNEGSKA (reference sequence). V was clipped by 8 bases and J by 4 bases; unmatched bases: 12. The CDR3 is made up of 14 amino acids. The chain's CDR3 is CSSTTGTGSYEQYF. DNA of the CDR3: TGCAGTTCAACTACCGGGACAGGGTCATACGAGCAGTACTTC.

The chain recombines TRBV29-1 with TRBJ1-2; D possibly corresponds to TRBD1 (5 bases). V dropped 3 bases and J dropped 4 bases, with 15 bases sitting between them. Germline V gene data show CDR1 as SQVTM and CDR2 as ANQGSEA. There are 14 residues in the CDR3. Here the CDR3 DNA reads TGCAGCGTTGAGCGGGGGAGACTTGGCTATGGCTACACCTTC. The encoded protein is CSVERGRLGYGYTF.

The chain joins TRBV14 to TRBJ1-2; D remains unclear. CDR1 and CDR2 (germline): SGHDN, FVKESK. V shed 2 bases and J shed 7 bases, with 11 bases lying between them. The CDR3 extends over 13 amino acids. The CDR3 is CASSQTRTAGYTF. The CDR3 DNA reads TGTGCCAGCAGCCAAACCCGGACTGCTGGCTACACCTTC.

CDR3 DNA: TGCAGCGTCAAGGACGCTGAAGCTTTCTTT. It specifies CSVKDAEAFF. The chain has TRBV29-1 and TRBJ1-1; no firm D call. The CDR3 is 10 residues long. Trimming removed 6 bases from V and 6 bases from J, with 8 bases in between. Germline loops: CDR1 SQVTM, CDR2 ANQGSEA.

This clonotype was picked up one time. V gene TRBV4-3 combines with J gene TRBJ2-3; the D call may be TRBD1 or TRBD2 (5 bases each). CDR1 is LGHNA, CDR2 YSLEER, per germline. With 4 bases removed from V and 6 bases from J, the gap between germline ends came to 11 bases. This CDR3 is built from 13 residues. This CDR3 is CASSLYWGDTQYF. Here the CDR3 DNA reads TGCGCCAGCAGCCTCTATTGGGGGGATACGCAGTATTTT.

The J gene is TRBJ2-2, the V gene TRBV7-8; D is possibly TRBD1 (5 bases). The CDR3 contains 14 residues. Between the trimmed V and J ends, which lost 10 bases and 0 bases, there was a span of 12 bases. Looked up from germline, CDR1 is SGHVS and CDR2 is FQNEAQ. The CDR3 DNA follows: TGTGCCACCCAGGACAACTCGAACACCGGGGAGCTGTTTTTT. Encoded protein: CATQDNSNTGELFF. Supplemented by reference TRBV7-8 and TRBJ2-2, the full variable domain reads GAGVSQSPRYKVAKRGQDVALRCDPISGHVSLFWYQQALGQGPEFLTYFQNEAQLDKSGLPSDRFFAERPEGSVSTLKIQRTQQEDSAVYLCATQDNSNTGELFFGEGSRLTVL.

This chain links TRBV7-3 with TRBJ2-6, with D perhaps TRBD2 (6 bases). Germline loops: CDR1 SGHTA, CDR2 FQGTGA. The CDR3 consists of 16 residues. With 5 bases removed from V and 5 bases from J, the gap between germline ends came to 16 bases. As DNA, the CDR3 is TGTGCCAGCAGCCCCCCCGGGGAGGTGAGGGCCAACGTCCTGACTTTC. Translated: CASSPPGEVRANVLTF.

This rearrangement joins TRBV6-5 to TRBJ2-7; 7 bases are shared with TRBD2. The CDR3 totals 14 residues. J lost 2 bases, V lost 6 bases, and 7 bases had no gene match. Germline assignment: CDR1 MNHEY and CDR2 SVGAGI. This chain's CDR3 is CASSQAGETYEQYF. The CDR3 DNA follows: TGTGCCAGCAGCCAGGCGGGGGAGACCTACGAGCAGTACTTC.

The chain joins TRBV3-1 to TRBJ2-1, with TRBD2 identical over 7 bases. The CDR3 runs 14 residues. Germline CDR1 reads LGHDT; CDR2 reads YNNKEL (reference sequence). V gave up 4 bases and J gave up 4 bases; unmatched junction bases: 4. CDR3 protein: CASSPIAGYNEQFF. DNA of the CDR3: TGTGCCAGCAGCCCTATAGCGGGTTACAATGAGCAGTTCTTC.